A single sample gave rise to the 5 T cell receptor beta chains below, sequenced in a study of blood T cell repertoires in COVID-19. TCRdb keeps only in-frame clones here, not all; method: immunoSEQ multiplex PCR. The sample has hundreds of thousands of clones, approximately 86% seen once. The sample comprised peripheral blood. The receptor source for this set is a woman in her twenties or thirties who had recovered from COVID-19.

The chain uses TRBV9 and TRBJ1-1; no definite D call. Germline V lookup: CDR1 SGDLS, CDR2 YYNGEE. This CDR3 has 14 residues. V was pared by 3 bases and J by 4 bases, with 13 bases between. The CDR3 coding sequence is TGTGCCAGCAGCGGTAGCCCCGCAATCACTGAAGCTTTCTTT. Its protein is CASSGSPAITEAFF.

The sample holds a few counts of this clone. The gene calls are TRBV9 and TRBJ2-1, with 8 bases matching TRBD2. The CDR3 covers 15 residues. CDR1 and CDR2 (germline): SGDLS, YYNGEE. V lost 1 base to trimming and J lost 8 bases; unmatched junction nucleotides: 8. CDR3 sequence reads: CASSVSGGDWDEQFF. The DNA of the CDR3 is TGTGCCAGCAGCGTATCCGGGGGGGACTGGGATGAGCAGTTCTTC. The complete variable domain, with remaining parts taken from reference TRBV9 and TRBJ2-1, reads DSGVTQTPKHLITATGQRVTLRCSPRSGDLSVYWYQQSLDQGLQFLIQYYNGEERAKGNILERFSAQQFPDLHSELNLSSLELGDSALYFCASSVSGGDWDEQFFGPGTRLTVL.

The genes are TRBV6-2 or TRBV6-3 and TRBJ2-2, with 7 bases matching TRBD2. This CDR3 has 17 amino acids. Per the germline V gene, CDR1 is MNHEY and CDR2 is SVGEGT. V shed 6 bases, J shed 2 bases, and the junction held 12 bases outside the gene matches. This CDR3 reads CASSPPAGERNTGELFF. The DNA for the CDR3 is TGTGCCAGCAGCCCCCCGGCGGGGGAACGAAACACCGGGGAGCTGTTTTTT.

This clone was counted only a few times. This chain connects TRBV19 to TRBJ2-7; TRBD2 agrees at 11 bases. The trim removed 1 base at V and 7 bases at J, leaving 6 bases unmatched. From germline, CDR1 is LNHDA and CDR2 SQIVND (reference sequence). The CDR3 is made up of 15 amino acids. The CDR3 spells CASSIVKLAGVEQYF. As DNA, the CDR3 is TGTGCCAGTAGTATAGTGAAACTAGCGGGAGTGGAGCAGTACTTC.

The V call is TRBV5-1, the J call TRBJ2-3; TRBD1 is a possible D gene (5 bases). V was trimmed by 8 bases and J by 3 bases, leaving 19 bases between them. The CDR3 runs to 15 residues. CDR1 is SGHRS and CDR2 is YFSETQ in the germline V gene. The CDR3 nucleotides are TGCGCCAGTAATCTCCAGGGTCACGGGACAGATACGCAGTATTTT. Translated: CASNLQGHGTDTQYF.